Listed here are 11 T cell receptor beta chains from one sample, sequenced in a study of identical twins. Via MiXCR, TCRdb re-called the 5' RACE reads, giving one row per CDR3 protein. The data show 550,000 to 800,000 distinct CDR3 sequences, under 8.5% seen once. This sample was also put to use in a study of yellow fever vaccine responses in identical twins.

The specimen sequenced was PBMCs. The receptors here all came from a woman aged 18-29 years in good health.

This sequence joins TRBV7-8 and TRBJ2-3; 9 bases are a match to TRBD1. Germline V gene sequence: CDR1 SGHVS, CDR2 FQNEAQ. V shed 5 bases, J shed 5 bases, and the junction held 8 bases outside the gene matches. The CDR3 is 15 residues long. CDR3 coding DNA: TGTGCCAGCAGCCGCCGGGACAGGGTCGGAGATACGCAGTATTTT. Translation gives CASSRRDRVGDTQYF.

The genes are TRBV10-3 and TRBJ1-5; tentative D call: TRBD1 (5 bases). Looked up from germline, CDR1 is ENHRY and CDR2 is SYGVKD. This CDR3 has 14 residues. V was shortened by 6 bases and J by 3 bases, with 12 bases between the two germline ends. The CDR3 sequence: CAISSGQNNQPQHF. Written as DNA, the CDR3 is TGTGCCATCAGCTCTGGACAAAACAATCAGCCCCAGCATTTT.

The chain recombines TRBV19 with TRBJ2-7; the D gene is possibly TRBD2 (6 bases). The germline V and J ends were trimmed by 5 bases and 2 bases, with 7 bases remaining between them. The germline V gene has CDR1 LNHDA and CDR2 SQIVND (reference sequence). This CDR3 comprises 12 residues. Here the CDR3 reads CASSWGAYEQYF. For the CDR3, the DNA is TGTGCCAGTAGTTGGGGGGCCTACGAGCAGTACTTC.

The rearrangement uses TRBV7-2 and TRBJ2-1, with 10 bases identical to TRBD2. V lost 5 bases to trimming and J lost 2 bases; unmatched junction nucleotides: 6. Germline V gives CDR1 SGHTA, CDR2 FQGNSA. The CDR3 runs 16 residues. CDR3: CASSPPAGGPYNEQFF. The CDR3 DNA reads TGTGCCAGCAGCCCCCCAGCGGGGGGGCCCTACAATGAGCAGTTCTTC. The whole variable domain, filled in from reference TRBV7-2 and TRBJ2-1, reads GAGVSQSPSNKVTEKGKDVELRCDPISGHTALYWYRQSLGQGLEFLIYFQGNSAPDKSGLPSDRFSAERTGGSVSTLTIQRTQQEDSAVYLCASSPPAGGPYNEQFFGPGTRLTVL.

This clonotype was recorded many times. The chain's CDR3 is CASTNPSTDTQYF. CDR3 DNA: TGTGCCAGTACTAACCCTTCCACAGATACGCAGTATTTT. The gene calls are TRBV7-8 and TRBJ2-3; D gene ambiguous. Germline lookup yields CDR1 SGHVS and CDR2 FQNEAQ. The CDR3 contains 13 residues. V lost 9 bases to trimming and J lost 2 bases, with 12 bases between them.

This clonotype was seen ten or more times. J is TRBJ1-4 and V is TRBV7-6; D call uncertain. The CDR3 runs 12 residues. Germline V CDR1 and CDR2: SGHVS, FNYEAQ. Trimming shortened V by 1 base and J by 7 bases, and 4 bases separated the two germline ends. Written as DNA, the CDR3 is TGTGCCAGCAGCTTAGGACCTGAAAAACTGTTTTTT. This translates into CASSLGPEKLFF.

As for this clonotype: Possible read error: a much larger clone is one base away. The genes are TRBV7-8 and TRBJ2-5; tentatively, D is TRBD2 (6 bases). CDR1 and CDR2 from the germline V gene are SGHVS and FQNEAQ. The CDR3 contains 16 residues. The CDR3, as DNA: TGTGCCAGCGGCTTAGTAGCGGAACCCGACGGGGAGACCCAGTACTTC. Translated, it gives CASGLVAEPDGETQYF.

The V gene is TRBV5-6, the J gene TRBJ2-1, with 7 bases that match TRBD2. V lost 6 bases to trimming and J lost 3 bases; unmatched junction nucleotides: 12. In germline, CDR1 is SGHDT, CDR2 YYEEEE. This CDR3 is 16 amino acids long. The DNA for the CDR3 is TGTGCCAGCACCTACTCCGTGACTAGCTACTACAATGAGCAGTTCTTC. Residues: CASTYSVTSYYNEQFF. The variable domain in full, with the rest retrieved from reference TRBV5-6 and TRBJ2-1, is DAGVTQSPTHLIKTRGQQVTLRCSPKSGHDTVSWYQQALGQGPQFIFQYYEEEERQRGNFPDRFSGHQFPNYSSELNVNALLLGDSALYLCASTYSVTSYYNEQFFGPGTRLTVL.

This clonotype was counted between two and nine times. The chain uses TRBV10-3 and TRBJ1-2, with 12 bases that match TRBD1. In germline, CDR1 is ENHRY, CDR2 SYGVKD. The CDR3 is 13 amino acids. The V gene end was trimmed by 9 bases and the J gene end by 7 bases; junction bases not matched to a gene: 6. CDR3 residues: CAMGQGALGGYTF. The CDR3 DNA sequence: TGTGCCATGGGACAGGGGGCGCTGGGTGGCTACACCTTC.

This clonotype was recorded at least ten times. This chain connects TRBV3-2 to TRBJ2-1; the table calls TRBD2, which could not be checked here. TRBV3-2 is a pseudogene. CDR3 length: 15 residues. CDR3 in DNA: TGTGCCAGCAGCGTGGGGCTAGCCTCCTACAATGAGCAGTTCTTC. Its protein is CASSVGLASYNEQFF.

This sequence joins TRBV6-5 and TRBJ1-2; no clear D. Trimming pared 6 bases from V and 8 bases from J, leaving 22 bases between. The CDR3 length is 15 residues. CDR1 is MNHEY and CDR2 is SVGAGI in the germline V gene. As DNA, the CDR3 is TGTGCCAGCAGCTTAGGGCCCGCTTCGGTTGAGGGCTACACCTTC. This gives the protein CASSLGPASVEGYTF.